A selection of T cell receptor beta chains follows, all from one sample in a study of beta chain features in type 1 diabetes. Repertoires were generated with immunoSEQ multiplex PCR, while TCRdb's copy carries only in-frame clones and drops some. Of about 140,000 clones listed, around 7% are singletons. What was sequenced was central memory CD4+ T cells from blood. Source of these receptors: a woman aged 25 to 39 in good health. Both conserved end residues are part of each CDR3. Each record gives: clone size, D gene, V gene, J gene, CDR3 length, CDR3 DNA, CDR3 protein. A D gene is named only where the DNA matches it firmly. Some rows mark clone size as missing; the rest say once, few, many or name a class of expanded clone.

clone size: few; D gene: NA; V gene: TRBV4-3; J gene: TRBJ1-4; CDR3 length: 15; CDR3 DNA: TGCGCCAGCAGCCAAGGAGGCCGGCGGGTTGAAAAACTGTTTTTT; CDR3 protein: CASSQGGRRVEKLFF
clone size: few; D gene: NA; V gene: TRBV7-2; J gene: TRBJ1-4; CDR3 length: 12; CDR3 DNA: TGTGCCAGCAGCCGCATCGGGGAAAAACTGTTTTTT; CDR3 protein: CASSRIGEKLFF
clone size: NA; D gene: NA; V gene: TRBV28; J gene: TRBJ1-2; CDR3 length: 12; CDR3 DNA: TGTGCCAGCAGTTTAGCTGAGTATGGCTACACCTTC; CDR3 protein: CASSLAEYGYTF
clone size: many; D gene: NA; V gene: TRBV6-1; J gene: TRBJ2-3; CDR3 length: 13; CDR3 DNA: TGTGCCAGCAGTGCCAGGGAAGGAGATACGCAGTATTTT; CDR3 protein: CASSAREGDTQYF
clone size: NA; D gene: TRBD2; V gene: TRBV19; J gene: TRBJ2-7; CDR3 length: 18; CDR3 DNA: TGTGCCAGTAGTTTTGGACTAGCGGGAGGGCCACGGTCTTCCGAGCAGTACTTC; CDR3 protein: CASSFGLAGGPRSSEQYF
clone size: many; D gene: TRBD2; V gene: TRBV5-4; J gene: TRBJ2-7; CDR3 length: 14; CDR3 DNA: TGTGCCAGCAGCTCACTAGCGGCCCCTAGGGAGCAGTACTTC; CDR3 protein: CASSSLAAPREQYF
clone size: few; D gene: NA; V gene: TRBV18; J gene: TRBJ2-6; CDR3 length: 16; CDR3 DNA: TGTGCCAGCTCACTCACACAGGACTCTGGGGCCAACGTCCTGACTTTC; CDR3 protein: CASSLTQDSGANVLTF
clone size: once; D gene: NA; V gene: TRBV6-5; J gene: TRBJ1-2; CDR3 length: 13; CDR3 DNA: TGTGCCAGCAGTTACAGGGAACGACAGCTTCCCACCTTC; CDR3 protein: CASSYRERQLPTF
clone size: NA; D gene: NA; V gene: TRBV5-4; J gene: TRBJ2-7; CDR3 length: 13; CDR3 DNA: TGTGCCAGCAGCTTTGGACAACTCTACGAGCAGTACTTC; CDR3 protein: CASSFGQLYEQYF
clone size: NA; D gene: TRBD2; V gene: TRBV5-1; J gene: TRBJ2-3; CDR3 length: 17; CDR3 DNA: TGCGCCAGCAGTGGTCGGGAGGAGTGGTTTTCCACAGATACGCAGTATTTT; CDR3 protein: CASSGREEWFSTDTQYF